One and the same sample provided the 19 T cell receptor beta chains below, sequenced in a study of response to subunit inactivated influenza vaccine. MiXCR, applied by TCRdb to the RT-PCR reads, yields one record per CDR3 protein. This sample carries hundreds of thousands of distinct CDR3 sequences, 25% of them seen once, and the ten largest clones take 1.5% to 2%. The starting material was CD4+ T cells sorted from PBMCs, obtained about 5 days after vaccination. The receptors come from a man aged 50 or older who received an inactivated influenza vaccine.

Only a few counts were recorded for this clonotype. This sequence joins TRBV6-2 or TRBV6-3 and TRBJ2-1, with TRBD2 matching 7 bases. The germline V gene has CDR1 MNHEY and CDR2 SVGEGT. The V segment lost 3 bases and the J segment 2 bases; nucleotides outside the gene matches: 4. The CDR3 is made up of 15 amino acids. Written as DNA, the CDR3 is TGTGCCAGCAGTTATGGACTAGACCCCTACAATGAGCAGTTCTTC. This encodes CASSYGLDPYNEQFF.

The genes are TRBV7-2 and TRBJ2-2, with 8 bases aligning to TRBD2. CDR1 SGHTA and CDR2 FQGNSA come from the germline V gene. The ends lost 3 bases at V and 2 bases at J; junction bases unmatched: 8. CDR3 length equals 17 residues. CDR3 nucleotides: TGTGCCAGCAGCTTCGTGGCGGGAGGACTAAACACCGGGGAGCTGTTTTTT. Translated, it gives CASSFVAGGLNTGELFF.

The J gene is TRBJ2-1, the V gene TRBV19, with D tentatively TRBD1 (6 bases). The germline V and J ends were trimmed by 5 bases and 0 bases, with 11 bases remaining between them. Germline CDR1 LNHDA, CDR2 SQIVND (reference sequence). The CDR3 has 15 amino acids. CDR3 loop: CASSVNRASYNEQFF. CDR3 coding DNA: TGTGCCAGTAGTGTAAACAGGGCCTCCTACAATGAGCAGTTCTTC.

This clonotype was detected once. The rearrangement links TRBV5-1 to TRBJ2-1; D is unclear. Per the germline V gene, CDR1 is SGHRS and CDR2 is YFSETQ. Trimming shortened V by 1 base and J by 8 bases, and 13 bases separated the two germline ends. The CDR3 runs 14 residues. The CDR3 is CASSLSSNRDEQFF. In nucleotides, the CDR3 is TGCGCCAGCAGCTTGAGCTCAAACCGCGATGAGCAGTTCTTC.

This chain connects TRBV4-2 to TRBJ1-3, with D unclear. Between the trimmed V and J ends, which lost 0 bases and 3 bases, there was a span of 3 bases. In germline, CDR1 is LGHNA, CDR2 YNFKEQ. This CDR3 comprises 13 residues. The CDR3, as DNA: TGTGCCAGCAGCCAAGATCGTGGAAACACCATATATTTT. It is translated as CASSQDRGNTIYF.

This clonotype occurred a few times. This sequence joins TRBV6-2 or TRBV6-3 and TRBJ2-3; the match to TRBD2 covers 8 bases. The CDR3 is made up of 14 amino acids. CDR1 and CDR2 from the germline V gene are MNHEY and SVGEGT. Unmatched junction bases numbered 9, after V lost 6 bases and J lost 7 bases. The CDR3 sequence: CASSRTSGVNTQYF. CDR3 DNA: TGTGCCAGCAGCCGAACTAGCGGTGTGAATACGCAGTATTTT.

This clonotype was counted many times. The CDR3 region has the DNA TGCGCCAGCAGCTTGGCGGGCAGGGAGGTTTCACCCCTCCACTTT. Protein sequence: CASSLAGREVSPLHF. This chain uses TRBV5-1 with TRBJ1-6, with D possibly matching TRBD1 (5 bases). The CDR3 has 15 amino acids. V lost 0 bases, J lost 9 bases, and 13 bases lay in between. CDR1 and CDR2 (germline): SGHRS, YFSETQ.

The chain carries TRBV18 and TRBJ2-1; D is unclear. Germline CDR1 is KGHSH and CDR2 is LQKENI. The CDR3 contains 15 residues. Trimming left V 4 bases short and J 8 bases short, with 18 bases between. Written as DNA, the CDR3 is TGTGCCAGCTCACAGGCTATCTATCGGGCAGATGAGCAGTTCTTC. It encodes CASSQAIYRADEQFF.

The chain carries TRBV20-1 and TRBJ1-5; D unresolved. The V and J ends lost 3 bases and 0 bases respectively, with 12 bases between them. The CDR3 loop spans 15 amino acids. The germline CDR1 and CDR2 sequences are DFQATT and SNEGSKA (reference sequence). The CDR3 sequence: CSARVGSDSNQPQHF. CDR3 in DNA: TGCAGTGCTAGGGTGGGATCCGATAGCAATCAGCCCCAGCATTTT.

CDR3 DNA: TGTGCCACCAGCAGATCAGGACGATCGTTCTCACCCCTCCACTTT. It translates to CATSRSGRSFSPLHF. The rearrangement joins TRBV15 to TRBJ1-6; no reliable D call. Trimming took 2 bases from V and 10 from J, leaving 15 bases between them. The CDR3 is made up of 15 amino acids. Germline assignment: CDR1 LNHNV and CDR2 YYDKDF (reference sequence).

There are many counts of this clonotype. The chain recombines TRBV12-3 or TRBV12-4 with TRBJ2-5, with no clear D. V gave up 3 bases and J gave up 1 base, with 12 bases separating them. The CDR3 totals 15 residues. The DNA of the CDR3 is TGTGCCAGCAGTTTTTCACACTCCGCCCAAGAGACCCAGTACTTC. It yields the protein CASSFSHSAQETQYF.

The table lists this clonotype with a few counts. V usage is TRBV7-9 and J usage is TRBJ2-7; TRBD2 aligns across 11 bases. V shed 2 bases and J 4 bases; nucleotides not matched to a gene: 4. Germline-derived CDR1 and CDR2 are SEHNR and FQNEAQ (reference sequence). The CDR3 covers 15 residues. CDR3 in amino acids: CASSLRGLADYEQYF. In nucleotides, the CDR3 is TGTGCCAGCAGCTTAAGGGGACTAGCGGATTACGAGCAGTACTTC.

About this clonotype: One end of the junction fails to match germline, which may point to a read error. The genes are TRBV20-1 and TRBJ2-1, with D perhaps TRBD2 (6 bases). This CDR3 spans 13 amino acids. The germline V gene encodes CDR1 DFQATT and CDR2 SNEGSKA (reference sequence). The CDR3 coding sequence is TGCAGTGCTAGAGAGTCGCGGGATTTCGCCGTGCTCTTC. Protein product: CSARESRDFAVLF.

This clonotype was counted between two and nine times. The rearrangement uses TRBV5-1 and TRBJ2-7, with 8 bases that match TRBD1. V shed 4 bases, J shed 7 bases, and the junction held 13 bases outside the gene matches. Germline values: CDR1 SGHRS, CDR2 YFSETQ. CDR3 length: 15 residues. CDR3 loop: CASSTDQGAWWEQYF. The CDR3 DNA is TGCGCCAGCAGCACCGATCAGGGGGCATGGTGGGAGCAGTACTTC.

This clonotype appeared once. An end of the junction does not agree with germline; a read error may underlie this. V and J are TRBV7-9 and TRBJ2-1; a possible D gene is TRBD1 (5 bases). Germline V lookup: CDR1 SEHNR, CDR2 FQNEAQ (reference sequence). The CDR3 is made up of 14 amino acids. The CDR3 spells CASSFSVPGRGPSF. CDR3 in DNA: TGTGCCAGCAGCTTTTCCGTCCCCGGAAGGGGCCCTTCCTTC.

This clonotype has a handful of counts. The gene calls are TRBV3-1 and TRBJ1-1; D not certain. Germline assignment: CDR1 LGHDT and CDR2 YNNKEL (reference sequence). V lost 1 base and J lost 9, with 9 bases in between. The CDR3 loop spans 12 amino acids. CDR3 sequence: CASSQGAGKAFF. CDR3 bases: TGTGCCAGCAGCCAAGGGGCAGGCAAAGCTTTCTTT.

There are a few counts of this clonotype. The V gene is TRBV6-2 or TRBV6-3, the J gene TRBJ2-2, with 7 nucleotides matching TRBD1. V trimming: 7 bases; J trimming: 2 bases; junction bases outside the gene matches: 7. Germline lookup yields CDR1 MNHEY and CDR2 SVGEGT. The CDR3 consists of 15 residues. The CDR3 is CASIRDRINTGELFF. The CDR3 DNA follows: TGTGCCAGCATCCGGGACAGAATAAACACCGGGGAGCTGTTTTTT.

The table lists this clonotype with a few counts. This chain links TRBV12-3 or TRBV12-4 with TRBJ2-7, with a possible D match to TRBD2 (5 bases). The CDR3 length is 13 residues. The germline V and J ends were trimmed by 6 bases and 6 bases, with 15 bases remaining between them. The chain's CDR3 is CASSDLSAGEQYF. CDR3 sequence (DNA): TGTGCCAGCAGCGATCTAAGTGCGGGCGAGCAGTACTTC.

This clonotype has a handful of counts. The chain couples TRBV4-1 to TRBJ2-4; tentative D call: TRBD1 (5 bases). The V end lost 0 bases, the J end lost 0 bases, and 9 bases lay between the germline ends. CDR1 and CDR2 (germline): MGHRA, YSYEKL. There are 16 residues in the CDR3. CDR3 protein: CASSQEGVTAKNIQYF. The CDR3 DNA reads as TGCGCCAGCAGCCAAGAAGGGGTAACAGCCAAAAACATTCAGTACTTC.